Detailed here is one TCR beta chain. The antigen is undetermined. CDR1 is SEHNR and CDR2 is FQNEAQ in the germline V gene (reference sequence). Trimming took 5 bases from V and 5 from J, leaving 10 bases between them. The CDR3 totals 13 residues. The data belong to a study of post-analysis software for immune sequencing data. Study-wide findings and caveats: TRBV5-6, TRBV5-1 and TRBV20-1 were among a few TRBV segments more frequent in patients than controls.

The TCR beta cDNA libraries contained unique molecular identifiers. Once about 0.9 to 11 million T cells were used, roughly 490,000 cDNA molecules resulted. TCRdb called the PCR reads again in MiXCR, with one record for every CDR3 protein. In the table there are hundreds of thousands of distinct CDR3 sequences, 55% to 60% of which are singletons. Material: blood. This receptor was taken from a girl under 10 years old with multiple sclerosis. The V call is TRBV7-9, the J call TRBJ1-5; D is undetermined. The CDR3 DNA reads TGTGCCAGCAGCCCTATCGTGGATCAGCCCCAGCATTTT. It codes for CASSPIVDQPQHF.